This T cell receptor (beta chain) emerged from a study of T cell repertoires in cytomegalovirus infection (dated by TCRdb to the late 2010s). Turning to the overall study: Because public TCR beta signatures pointed to carriage of CMV infection together with the matching HLA type, the HLA type of each donor mattered for the analysis.

TCRdb names Illumina HiSeq 1500 as the instrument used. TCRdb ran its own pipeline on the public reads, namely fastp trimming at Q25 and MiXCR clone calling, and kept in-frame beta chains. Rows with one shared CDR3 protein collapse into an entry with the most common genes and DNA. The sample table lists 150,000 to 190,000 distinct CDR3 sequences, about 20% of them with a count of one. The top ten constitute approximately 11% of the sample. Study-wide conclusions, independent of this receptor: In both this cohort and an independent cohort of 352 donors, the cumulative frequency of public TCR beta family members distinguished carriers of CMV infection plus the relevant HLA type. In the ex vivo response, HLA-C-restricted CMV-specific TCR beta clonotypes were dominant, and in two of eight donors the single most frequent clonotype came from this HLA-C-restricted group.

The junction shows trimming of 4 bases on V and 6 bases on J, plus 9 bases between the germline ends. CDR1 and CDR2 (WSHSY, SAAADI) derive from the germline V gene. There are 12 amino acids in the CDR3, from cysteine to phenylalanine inclusive. The DNA shown is the 36-base CDR3, in frame from base 1. A remark on this clonotype: This clone's antigen is unknown. Per-nucleotide qualities are absent, and no much larger clonotype sits a single base away.

The source is a human donor in good health (CMV status not recorded). Some clones in this sample may be carry-over from other donors' samples. Sequencing was done on a sample of PBMCs. The rearranged chain carries TRBV10-2 and TRBJ1-1; TRBD1 is a weak D gene call, 6 bases matching. The DNA reads as follows: TGCGCCAGCAGTGTCGGACAGCCTGAAGCTTTCTTT. It translates to CASSVGQPEAFF.